Listed here is a single TCR beta chain. What it recognizes is unknown. This CDR3 has 12 residues. With UMIs, 5'RACE template switching was used to make TCR beta cDNA. TCRdb reprocessed the 5' RACE reads, with one entry per CDR3 protein and no DNA. This sample's table reports 150,000 to 180,000 distinct CDR3 sequences. The record originates from a study of T cells expressing NK-cell markers. Study-wide context: All TCR beta repertoires analysed originated from sorted CD3+CD56+NKG2C+, CD3+CD56+NKG2C- and CD3+CD56-NKG2C+ T cells.

Study-wide findings and caveats: Among a handful of donors, these clonotypes also ranked first in the CD3+CD56-NKG2C+ fraction. Evidence did not settle whether expanded NKG2C+ T cell clones targeted HCMV.

Specimen: blood T cells: a sorted CD56 or NKG2C T cell subset, CD4+ or CD8+ T cells, or bulk PBMC T cells (not recorded which). The clonotype comes from a woman aged 45-59 years in good health. This chain uses TRBV21-1 with TRBJ2-5. TRBV21-1 is listed as a pseudogene. The CDR3 sequence is CASSKSRETQYF.